The 15 T cell receptor beta chains below were found in one sample sequenced in a study of cytomegalovirus exposure and HLA in healthy donors. PCR primers comprised 60 Vbeta and 13 Jbeta primers. Data came from immunoSEQ multiplex PCR; TCRdb stores just in-frame clones and leaves some out. The sample shows under 150,000 clones, roughly 80% of them seen only once. Sequenced: PBMCs. These receptors were taken from a man aged 40-49 years in good health and CMV-seropositive.

This chain joins TRBV5-1 and TRBJ2-3; tentatively, D is TRBD2 (5 bases). Germline loops: CDR1 SGHRS, CDR2 YFSETQ. Trimming pared 4 bases from V and 1 base from J, leaving 10 bases between. This CDR3 spans 14 amino acids. This CDR3 is CASSPVGGTDTQYF. The DNA of the CDR3 is TGCGCCAGCAGCCCCGTGGGAGGCACAGATACGCAGTATTTT.

The V call is TRBV6-5, the J call TRBJ1-2, with TRBD1 matching over 7 bases. V was pared by 8 bases and J by 2 bases, with 11 bases of the junction left unmatched. The CDR3 runs 15 residues. Germline V gives CDR1 MNHEY, CDR2 SVGAGI. The CDR3, as DNA: TGTGCCAGCCGAAAAGAGGGGGCAGGGAACTATGGCTACACCTTC. Translation gives CASRKEGAGNYGYTF.

This CDR3 is CASSLTRSDTQYF. The CDR3 bases are TGTGCCAGCAGCTTGACACGCTCAGATACGCAGTATTTT. The chain recombines TRBV5-8 with TRBJ2-3, with D unclear. This CDR3 has 13 residues. Trimming removed 1 base at V and 4 bases at J, with 7 bases between. The V gene's germline CDR1 is SGHTS and CDR2 YDEGEE.

The chain employs TRBV5-1 and TRBJ2-5, with a weak D call TRBD2 (5 bases). The CDR3 is 16 amino acids. V shed 0 bases and J shed 4 bases, with 16 bases lying between them. Germline CDR1 reads SGHRS; CDR2 reads YFSETQ. As DNA, the CDR3 is TGCGCCAGCAGCTTGGTTGATGAGCGGTTGAGAGAGACCCAGTACTTC. This sequence encodes CASSLVDERLRETQYF.

The rearrangement links TRBV4-3 to TRBJ2-1; 14 nucleotides match TRBD2. This CDR3 contains 15 residues. After removal of 0 bases from V and 12 bases from J, the junction contained 4 bases not matched to a gene. Per germline, CDR1 LGHNA and CDR2 YSLEER. The CDR3: CASSQETSGGGVQFF. The CDR3 nucleotides are TGCGCCAGCAGCCAAGAGACTAGCGGGGGGGGCGTGCAGTTCTTC.

The chain combines TRBV9 with TRBJ2-1; D perhaps matches TRBD2 (7 bases). Per the germline V gene, CDR1 is SGDLS and CDR2 is YYNGEE. The V end lost 6 bases, the J end lost 8 bases, and 18 bases lay between the germline ends. This CDR3 region has 14 residues. The CDR3: CASNLGGGLDEQFF. The CDR3 DNA is TGTGCCAGCAACCTAGGGGGGGGGCTTGATGAGCAGTTCTTC.

The chain uses TRBV4-3 and TRBJ2-1, with 9 bases aligning to TRBD1. This CDR3 region has 15 residues. The germline gives CDR1 LGHNA, CDR2 YSLEER. J was trimmed by 4 bases and V by 1 base; bases with no gene match: 2. CDR3 sequence (DNA): TGCGCCAGCAGCCAAGGGACAGGGGATTACAATGAGCAGTTCTTC. As protein: CASSQGTGDYNEQFF.

V is TRBV9 and J is TRBJ1-5; 8 bases line up with TRBD1. The CDR3 length is 13 residues. V lost 3 bases to trimming and J lost 5 bases; unmatched junction nucleotides: 1. Germline CDR1 and CDR2: SGDLS and YYNGEE. DNA of the CDR3: TGTGCCAGCAGCGAGGACAGGGATCAGCCCCAGCATTTT. Amino acids: CASSEDRDQPQHF.

The chain recombines TRBV5-6 with TRBJ1-2; perhaps TRBD1 as D (5 bases). The CDR3 extends over 15 amino acids. Germline CDR1 is SGHDT and CDR2 is YYEEEE. V lost 1 base, J lost 4 bases, and 14 bases lay in between. DNA of the CDR3: TGTGCCAGCAGCTTGTTCTCGGTCGGGGGCTATGGCTACACCTTC. It specifies CASSLFSVGGYGYTF.

The chain couples TRBV10-2 to TRBJ2-3; D may be TRBD2 (7 bases). CDR1 is WSHSY and CDR2 is SAAADI in the germline V gene. Trimming removed 2 bases at V and 2 bases at J, with 11 bases between. CDR3 size: 15 residues. CDR3 protein: CASSERRGLTDTQYF. The CDR3 DNA reads as TGCGCCAGCAGTGAGAGGCGGGGGCTCACAGATACGCAGTATTTT.

The chain carries TRBV4-3 and TRBJ1-2; maybe TRBD1 (6 bases). This CDR3 contains 15 residues. Trimming shortened V by 0 bases and J by 5 bases, and 13 bases separated the two germline ends. Germline V gene sequence: CDR1 LGHNA, CDR2 YSLEER. CDR3 bases: TGCGCCAGCAGCCAAGATACAGGGCTTGTTTATGGCTACACCTTC. It is translated as CASSQDTGLVYGYTF.

CDR3 in DNA: TGTGCCAGCAGCCTACGACCTTTCCGAAAGATGGGCAACACCATATATTTT. Translated, it gives CASSLRPFRKMGNTIYF. The rearrangement uses TRBV14 and TRBJ1-3, with no clear D. The V gene's germline CDR1 is SGHDN and CDR2 FVKESK. The CDR3 sequence is 17 residues long. The V and J ends lost 4 bases and 7 bases respectively, with 23 bases between them.

This chain joins TRBV7-9 and TRBJ2-2, with D tentatively TRBD2 (6 bases). Germline lookup yields CDR1 SEHNR and CDR2 FQNEAQ (reference sequence). Trimming pared 4 bases from V and 4 bases from J, leaving 19 bases between. The CDR3 spans 17 residues. The DNA for the CDR3 is TGTGCCAGCAGCTCACCGGGAGAGAACATAAGCACCGGGGAGCTGTTTTTT. Translated: CASSSPGENISTGELFF.

The rearrangement joins TRBV30 to TRBJ2-5, with 7 bases matching TRBD1. The CDR3 spans 13 residues. Per germline, CDR1 GTSNPN and CDR2 SVGIG (reference sequence). Trimming took 7 bases from V and 3 from J; bases not matched to a gene: 8. CDR3 in DNA: TGTGCCTCCCCAGGACAGGACAAAGAGACCCAGTACTTC. As protein: CASPGQDKETQYF. The whole variable domain, remainder taken from reference TRBV30 and TRBJ2-5, is SQTIHQWPATLVQPVGSPLSLECTVEGTSNPNLYWYRQAAGRGLQLLFYSVGIGQISSEVPQNLSASRPQDRQFILSSKKLLLSDSGFYLCASPGQDKETQYFGPGTRLLVL.

This clone was observed a single time. The chain couples TRBV19 to TRBJ2-7; tentative D call: TRBD2 (5 bases). CDR3 length: 14 residues. Germline CDR1 is LNHDA and CDR2 is SQIVND (reference sequence). V lost 7 bases and J 5 bases, leaving 18 bases between the germline ends. This CDR3 is CASTPSMRADEQYF. The CDR3 nucleotides are TGTGCCAGTACCCCCTCGATGCGGGCAGACGAGCAGTACTTC.